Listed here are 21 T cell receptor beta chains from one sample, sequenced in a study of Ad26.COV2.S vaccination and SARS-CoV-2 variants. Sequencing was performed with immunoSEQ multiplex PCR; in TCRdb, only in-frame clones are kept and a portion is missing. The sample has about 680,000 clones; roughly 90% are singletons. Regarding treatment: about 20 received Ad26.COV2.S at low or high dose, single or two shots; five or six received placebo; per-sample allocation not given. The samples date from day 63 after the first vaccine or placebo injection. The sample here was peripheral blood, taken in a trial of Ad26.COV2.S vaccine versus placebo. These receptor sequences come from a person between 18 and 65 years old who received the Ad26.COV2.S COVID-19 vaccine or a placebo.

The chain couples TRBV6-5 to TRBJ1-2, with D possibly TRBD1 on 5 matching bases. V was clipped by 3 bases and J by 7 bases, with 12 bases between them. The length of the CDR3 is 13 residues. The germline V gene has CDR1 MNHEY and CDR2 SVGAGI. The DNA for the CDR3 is TGTGCCAGCAGTTATGTCAGGGTTGGTGGCTACACCTTC. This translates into CASSYVRVGGYTF.

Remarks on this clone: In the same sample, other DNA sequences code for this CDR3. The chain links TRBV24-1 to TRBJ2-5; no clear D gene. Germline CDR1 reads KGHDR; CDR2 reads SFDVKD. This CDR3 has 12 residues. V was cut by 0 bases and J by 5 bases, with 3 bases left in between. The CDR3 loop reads CATSDLTETQYF. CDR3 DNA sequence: TGTGCCACCAGTGATTTGACCGAGACCCAGTACTTC.

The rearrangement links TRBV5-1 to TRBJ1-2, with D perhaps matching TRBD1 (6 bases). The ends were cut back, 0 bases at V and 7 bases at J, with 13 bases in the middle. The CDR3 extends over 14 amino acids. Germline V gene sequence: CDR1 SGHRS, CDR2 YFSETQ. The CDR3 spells CASSLGQDPTGYTF. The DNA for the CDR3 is TGCGCCAGCAGCTTGGGACAGGACCCCACTGGCTACACCTTC.

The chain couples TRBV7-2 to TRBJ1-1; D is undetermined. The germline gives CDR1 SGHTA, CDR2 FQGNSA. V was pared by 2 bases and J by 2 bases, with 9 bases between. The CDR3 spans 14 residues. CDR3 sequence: CASSLFRDNTEAFF. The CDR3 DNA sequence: TGTGCCAGCAGCTTATTTCGAGACAACACTGAAGCTTTCTTT.

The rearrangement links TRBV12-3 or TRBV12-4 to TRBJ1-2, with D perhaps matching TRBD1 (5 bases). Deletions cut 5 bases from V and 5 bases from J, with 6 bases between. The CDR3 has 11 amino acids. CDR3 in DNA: TGTGCCAGCAGTGCAGGGTATGGCTACACCTTC. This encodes CASSAGYGYTF.

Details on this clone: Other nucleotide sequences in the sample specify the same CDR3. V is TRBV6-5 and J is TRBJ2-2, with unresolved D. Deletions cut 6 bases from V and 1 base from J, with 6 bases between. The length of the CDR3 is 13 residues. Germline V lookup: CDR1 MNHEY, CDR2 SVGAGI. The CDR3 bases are TGTGCCAGCAGCCTAGGGAACACCGGGGAGCTGTTTTTT. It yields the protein CASSLGNTGELFF.

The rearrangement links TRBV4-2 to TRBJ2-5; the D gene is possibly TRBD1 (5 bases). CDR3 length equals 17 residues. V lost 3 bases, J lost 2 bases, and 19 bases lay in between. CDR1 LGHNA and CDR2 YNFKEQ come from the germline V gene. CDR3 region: CASSHLPVSRGQETQYF. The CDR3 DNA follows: TGTGCCAGCAGCCACCTCCCTGTTAGTAGGGGACAAGAGACCCAGTACTTC.

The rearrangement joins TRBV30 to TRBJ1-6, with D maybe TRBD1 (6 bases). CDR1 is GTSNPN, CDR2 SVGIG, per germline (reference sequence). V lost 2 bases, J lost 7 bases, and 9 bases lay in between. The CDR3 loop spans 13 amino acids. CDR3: CAWSSGGNSPLHF. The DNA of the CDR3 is TGTGCCTGGAGTAGTGGGGGCAATTCACCCCTCCACTTT.

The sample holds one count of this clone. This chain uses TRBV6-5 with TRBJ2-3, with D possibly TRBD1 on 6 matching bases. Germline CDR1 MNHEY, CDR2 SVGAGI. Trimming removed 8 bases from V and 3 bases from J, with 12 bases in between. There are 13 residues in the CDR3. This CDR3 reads CASFPDSTDTQYF. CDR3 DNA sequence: TGTGCCAGCTTCCCGGACAGTACAGATACGCAGTATTTT.

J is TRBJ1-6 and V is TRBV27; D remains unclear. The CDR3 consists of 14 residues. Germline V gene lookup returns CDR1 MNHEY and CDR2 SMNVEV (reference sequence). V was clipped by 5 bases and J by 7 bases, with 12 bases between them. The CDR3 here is CASSPRLENSPLHF. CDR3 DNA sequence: TGTGCCAGCAGTCCCAGACTCGAGAATTCACCCCTCCACTTT.

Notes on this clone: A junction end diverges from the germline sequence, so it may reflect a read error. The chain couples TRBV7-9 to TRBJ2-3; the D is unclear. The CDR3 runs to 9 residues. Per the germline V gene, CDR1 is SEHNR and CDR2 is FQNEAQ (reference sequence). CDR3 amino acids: CASSLKRNF. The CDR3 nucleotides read TGTGCCAGCAGCCTGAAAAGGAATTTT.

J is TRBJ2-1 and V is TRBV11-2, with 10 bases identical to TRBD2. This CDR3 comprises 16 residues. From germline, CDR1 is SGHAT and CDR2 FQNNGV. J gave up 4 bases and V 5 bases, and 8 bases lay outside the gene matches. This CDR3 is CASSPISGRKYNEQFF. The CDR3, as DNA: TGTGCCAGCAGCCCGATTAGCGGGAGGAAGTACAATGAGCAGTTCTTC.

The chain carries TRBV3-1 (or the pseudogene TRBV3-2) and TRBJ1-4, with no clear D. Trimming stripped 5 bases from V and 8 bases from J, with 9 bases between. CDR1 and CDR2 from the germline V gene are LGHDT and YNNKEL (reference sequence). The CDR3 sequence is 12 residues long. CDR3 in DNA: TGTGCCAGCAGCACATTTGGCGAAAAACTGTTTTTT. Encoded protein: CASSTFGEKLFF.

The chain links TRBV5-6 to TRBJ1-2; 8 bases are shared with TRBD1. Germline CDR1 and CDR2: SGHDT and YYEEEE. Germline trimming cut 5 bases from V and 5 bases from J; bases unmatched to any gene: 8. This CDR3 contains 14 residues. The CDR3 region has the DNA TGTGCCAGCAGTTTACGGACAGGGTGGTATGGCTACACCTTC. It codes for CASSLRTGWYGYTF.

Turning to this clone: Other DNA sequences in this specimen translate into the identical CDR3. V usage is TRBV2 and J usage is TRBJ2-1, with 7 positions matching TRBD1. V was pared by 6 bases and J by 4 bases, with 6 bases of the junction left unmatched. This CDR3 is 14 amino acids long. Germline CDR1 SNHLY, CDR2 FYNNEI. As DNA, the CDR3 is TGTGCCAGCAGCGGACAGGTCGCTTACAATGAGCAGTTCTTC. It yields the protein CASSGQVAYNEQFF.

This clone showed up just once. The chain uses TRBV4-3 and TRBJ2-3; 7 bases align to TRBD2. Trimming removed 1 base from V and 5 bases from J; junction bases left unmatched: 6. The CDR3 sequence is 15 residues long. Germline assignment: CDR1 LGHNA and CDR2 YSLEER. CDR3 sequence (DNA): TGCGCCAGCAGCCAAGGTTACGGGGGGTTAGATACGCAGTATTTT. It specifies CASSQGYGGLDTQYF.

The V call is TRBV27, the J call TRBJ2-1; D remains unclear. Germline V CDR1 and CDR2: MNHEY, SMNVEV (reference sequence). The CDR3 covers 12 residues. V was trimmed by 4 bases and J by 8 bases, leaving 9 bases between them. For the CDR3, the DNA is TGTGCCAGCAGTTGGAATCGCGATGAGCAGTTCTTC. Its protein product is CASSWNRDEQFF.

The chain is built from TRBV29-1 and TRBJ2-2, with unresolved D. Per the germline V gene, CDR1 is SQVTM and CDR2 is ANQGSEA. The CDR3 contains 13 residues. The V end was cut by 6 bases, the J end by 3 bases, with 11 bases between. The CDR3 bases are TGCAGCGTCGTAACAGAGGACACCGGGGAGCTGTTTTTT. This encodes CSVVTEDTGELFF.

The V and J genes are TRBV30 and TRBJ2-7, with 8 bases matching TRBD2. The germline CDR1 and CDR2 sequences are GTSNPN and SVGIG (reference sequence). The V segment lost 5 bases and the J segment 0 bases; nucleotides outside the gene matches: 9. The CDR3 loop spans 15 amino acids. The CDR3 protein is CAWGGTSGYSYEQYF. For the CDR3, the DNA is TGTGCCTGGGGCGGTACTAGCGGCTACTCCTACGAGCAGTACTTC.

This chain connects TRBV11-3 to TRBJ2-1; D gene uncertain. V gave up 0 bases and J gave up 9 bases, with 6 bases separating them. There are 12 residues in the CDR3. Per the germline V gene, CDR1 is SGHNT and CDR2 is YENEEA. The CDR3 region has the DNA TGTGCCAGCAGCTTAGATCGAGTTGAGCAGTTCTTC. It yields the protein CASSLDRVEQFF.

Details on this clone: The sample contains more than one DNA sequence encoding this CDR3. The CDR3 nucleotides are TGTGCCAGCTCGCCAGGGTATAGCAATCAGCCCCAGCATTTT. This sequence encodes CASSPGYSNQPQHF. This sequence joins TRBV18 and TRBJ1-5, with D perhaps TRBD1 (5 bases). V lost 6 bases, J lost 0 bases, and 9 bases lay in between. The CDR3 runs to 14 residues. CDR1 is KGHSH, CDR2 LQKENI, per germline.